What follows are 25 T cell receptor beta chains derived from one specimen sequenced in a study of cytomegalovirus exposure and HLA in healthy donors. PCR involved 60 Vbeta and 13 Jbeta primers. The protocol was immunoSEQ multiplex PCR, while the TCRdb copy is restricted to in-frame clones and leaves out a portion. The sample has 200,000 to 300,000 clones, roughly 86% seen once. The sample consisted of PBMCs. These receptors all come from a woman aged 40 to 50 in good health and CMV-seropositive.

The chain carries TRBV6-6 and TRBJ1-6; D is possibly TRBD1 (6 bases). Germline V lookup: CDR1 MNHNY, CDR2 SVGAGI (reference sequence). V was trimmed by 7 bases and J by 7 bases, leaving 17 bases between them. The CDR3 is made up of 15 amino acids. CDR3 DNA: TGTGCCAGCACCCAGAGACAGGAAATCAATTCACCCCTCCACTTT. This translates into CASTQRQEINSPLHF.

The chain employs TRBV7-2 and TRBJ2-1, with 7 bases that match TRBD2. Losses at the gene ends were 5 bases for V and 0 bases for J; bases not matched to a gene: 4. This CDR3 has 15 residues. CDR1 is SGHTA and CDR2 is FQGNSA in the germline V gene. CDR3 nucleotide sequence: TGTGCCAGCAGCACGAGGACTAGCTCCTACAATGAGCAGTTCTTC. Protein sequence: CASSTRTSSYNEQFF.

This clone was observed once. The gene calls are TRBV20-1 and TRBJ2-7; D ambiguous. Germline V gives CDR1 DFQATT, CDR2 SNEGSKA (reference sequence). CDR3 length equals 9 residues. The CDR3 coding sequence is TGCAGGACTCTTCGGGTGCAGTACTTC. Its protein product is CRTLRVQYF.

The J gene is TRBJ1-2, the V gene TRBV16; 7 nucleotides line up with TRBD1. This CDR3 is 15 amino acids long. The germline V gene encodes CDR1 KGHSY and CDR2 FQNENV. Trimming at V came to 0 bases and at J to 5 bases, leaving 6 bases not matched to a gene. The CDR3 nucleotides are TGTGCCAGCAGCCAATCCGACAGGGTCGGGTATGGCTACACCTTC. Its protein product is CASSQSDRVGYGYTF.

The chain recombines TRBV6-5 with TRBJ2-7, with D possibly TRBD1 on 5 matching bases. CDR1 and CDR2 from the germline V gene are MNHEY and SVGAGI. The CDR3 loop spans 15 amino acids. V lost 0 bases and J 6 bases, leaving 15 bases between the germline ends. This CDR3 reads CASSYSGQGSVEQYF. The CDR3 DNA reads TGTGCCAGCAGTTACTCGGGTCAGGGTTCGGTCGAGCAGTACTTC.

The chain employs TRBV11-2 and TRBJ2-5; D unclear. CDR3 size: 13 residues. Germline CDR1 reads SGHAT; CDR2 reads FQNNGV. Trimming pared 5 bases from V and 3 bases from J, leaving 10 bases between. The DNA of the CDR3 is TGTGCCAGCAGCCCCCCTTCAGAAGAGACCCAGTACTTC. Translated, it gives CASSPPSEETQYF.

The rearrangement uses TRBV11-1 and TRBJ1-3, with 8 bases identical to TRBD1. The CDR3 consists of 15 residues. Germline CDR1 SGHAT, CDR2 FQDESV (reference sequence). The V and J ends lost 5 bases and 4 bases, in that order; junction bases with no gene match: 7. In DNA, the CDR3 is TGTGCCAGCAGCCCGAATGCAGGGGGCGGAAACACCATATATTTT. This translates into CASSPNAGGGNTIYF.

With respect to this clone: Other DNA sequences in the sample encode the same CDR3. V usage is TRBV28 and J usage is TRBJ2-7; 10 positions agree with TRBD2. Per the germline V gene, CDR1 is MDHEN and CDR2 is SYDVKM. There are 15 residues in the CDR3. The V gene end was trimmed by 1 base and the J gene end by 4 bases; junction bases not matched to a gene: 4. The CDR3 is CASSLSSGRGYEQYF. The CDR3, as DNA: TGTGCCAGCAGTTTATCTAGCGGGAGAGGTTACGAGCAGTACTTC. Variable domain in full (rest from reference TRBV28 and TRBJ2-7): DVKVTQSSRYLVKRTGEKVFLECVQDMDHENMFWYRQDPGLGLRLIYFSYDVKMKEKGDIPEGYSVSREKKERFSLILESASTNQTSMYLCASSLSSGRGYEQYFGPGTRLTVT.

The CDR3 here is CASSLAGTGRYNEQFF. CDR3 DNA: TGTGCCAGCTCACTCGCCGGGACAGGGCGCTACAATGAGCAGTTCTTC. The V gene is TRBV18, the J gene TRBJ2-1; 9 nucleotides align to TRBD1. J lost 3 bases, V lost 4 bases, and 7 bases had no gene match. This CDR3 is 16 amino acids long. The germline V gene has CDR1 KGHSH and CDR2 LQKENI.

The gene calls are TRBV7-2 and TRBJ2-3; no definite D call. Germline V CDR1 and CDR2: SGHTA, FQGNSA. The length of the CDR3 is 12 residues. Trimming stripped 5 bases from V and 8 bases from J, with 11 bases between. In DNA, the CDR3 is TGTGCCAGCAGCCCTGACCGGGTTACGCAGTATTTT. Amino acid sequence: CASSPDRVTQYF. Full variable domain (missing parts from reference TRBV7-2 and TRBJ2-3): GAGVSQSPSNKVTEKGKDVELRCDPISGHTALYWYRQSLGQGLEFLIYFQGNSAPDKSGLPSDRFSAERTGGSVSTLTIQRTQQEDSAVYLCASSPDRVTQYFGPGTRLTVL.

The chain recombines TRBV7-6 with TRBJ1-4; D remains unclear. Trimming left V 7 bases short and J 8 bases short, with 11 bases between. This CDR3 is built from 12 residues. Germline lookup yields CDR1 SGHVS and CDR2 FNYEAQ. Here the CDR3 reads CASNNPGEKLFF. CDR3 DNA: TGTGCCAGCAACAACCCGGGAGAAAAACTGTTTTTT.

The chain joins TRBV7-2 to TRBJ1-6, with D hard to call. Germline V gene lookup returns CDR1 SGHTA and CDR2 FQGNSA. CDR3 length: 18 residues. Trimming cost V 1 base and J 0 bases, with 13 bases left between them. The CDR3 reads CASSLEGGLSSYNSPLHF. CDR3 in DNA: TGTGCCAGCAGCTTAGAGGGAGGACTTAGCTCCTATAATTCACCCCTCCACTTT.

The chain employs TRBV9 and TRBJ2-1; D is uncertain. Between the trimmed V and J ends, which lost 1 base and 8 bases, there was a span of 19 bases. Germline values: CDR1 SGDLS, CDR2 YYNGEE. CDR3 length: 16 amino acids. The DNA of the CDR3 is TGTGCCAGCAGCGTAAATAGCTATCCTTCCTGGGATGAGCAGTTCTTC. Translating gives CASSVNSYPSWDEQFF.

This chain uses TRBV19 with TRBJ1-5, with a tentative D call TRBD1 (5 bases). V lost 4 bases and J lost 3, with 13 bases in between. CDR3 length: 15 residues. Germline CDR1 and CDR2: LNHDA and SQIVND (reference sequence). The CDR3 is CASSRGRGNNQPQHF. DNA for the CDR3: TGTGCCAGTAGTAGGGGACGGGGGAACAATCAGCCCCAGCATTTT.

J is TRBJ1-5 and V is TRBV6-1; tentatively, D is TRBD1 (6 bases). The CDR3 consists of 16 residues. V was trimmed by 4 bases and J by 4 bases, leaving 17 bases between them. In germline, CDR1 is MNHNS, CDR2 SASEGT. The CDR3 bases are TGTGCCAGCAGTGGACTGATCCGGGACAAAAATCAGCCCCAGCATTTT. Translation: CASSGLIRDKNQPQHF.

The chain links TRBV6-5 to TRBJ2-3; 7 nucleotides agree with TRBD2. Germline V lookup: CDR1 MNHEY, CDR2 SVGAGI. V shed 7 bases, J shed 7 bases, and the junction held 14 bases outside the gene matches. This CDR3 comprises 15 residues. This chain's CDR3 is CASTRGRGGSYTQYF. As DNA, the CDR3 is TGTGCCAGCACCCGAGGGAGGGGCGGGAGCTATACGCAGTATTTT.

V gene TRBV28 combines with J gene TRBJ1-1, with a possible D match to TRBD1 (5 bases). The CDR3 is made up of 15 amino acids. The V end was cut by 5 bases, the J end by 3 bases, with 16 bases between. Germline CDR1 is MDHEN and CDR2 is SYDVKM. CDR3 sequence (DNA): TGTGCCAGCAGTCTCCCTGGGCCAGGGCACACTGAAGCTTTCTTT. It specifies CASSLPGPGHTEAFF.

V is TRBV7-3 and J is TRBJ2-1, with TRBD2 identical over 11 bases. CDR1 is SGHTA and CDR2 is FQGTGA in the germline V gene. CDR3 length equals 16 residues. The J segment lost 0 bases and the V segment lost 5 bases, leaving 3 bases of the junction unmatched. The CDR3 here is CASSALAGGSYNEQFF. CDR3 DNA: TGTGCCAGCAGCGCCCTAGCGGGAGGCTCCTACAATGAGCAGTTCTTC.

This chain connects TRBV19 to TRBJ2-5; D is possibly TRBD1 (6 bases). The CDR3 loop spans 16 amino acids. Germline V gene data show CDR1 as LNHDA and CDR2 as SQIVND (reference sequence). V gave up 4 bases and J gave up 1 base, with 16 bases separating them. CDR3 amino acids: CASSTVSPGAQETQYF. The CDR3 region has the DNA TGTGCCAGTAGTACAGTTTCACCAGGGGCCCAAGAGACCCAGTACTTC.

This clone came up once. The chain couples TRBV6-5 to TRBJ1-5; possibly TRBD1 for D (6 bases). V was shortened by 8 bases and J by 4 bases, with 12 bases between the two germline ends. Germline V gene lookup returns CDR1 MNHEY and CDR2 SVGAGI. The CDR3 contains 13 residues. DNA for the CDR3: TGTGCCAGCGCGAGGACAGAGAATCAGCCCCAGCATTTT. Amino acids: CASARTENQPQHF.

The chain employs TRBV6-5 and TRBJ2-5; 8 positions agree with TRBD2. After removal of 6 bases from V and 2 bases from J, the junction contained 8 bases not matched to a gene. This CDR3 is built from 15 residues. CDR1 and CDR2 (germline): MNHEY, SVGAGI. The CDR3 protein is CASSSRLALQETQYF. CDR3 in DNA: TGTGCCAGCAGCTCACGACTAGCGCTTCAAGAGACCCAGTACTTC.

The gene calls are TRBV19 and TRBJ1-5; TRBD1 might be the D (6 bases). This CDR3 has 15 amino acids. Trimming removed 7 bases at V and 7 bases at J, with 20 bases between. Germline-derived CDR1 and CDR2 are LNHDA and SQIVND (reference sequence). The CDR3 DNA is TGTGCCAGTACCAACCGGGCCCCCCAGGGGCAGCCCCAGCATTTT. Translated, it gives CASTNRAPQGQPQHF.

The CDR3 region has the DNA TGTGCCAGCAGCCAAGAAGCGGGTCGAGTATATAATGAGCAGTTCTTC. Its protein product is CASSQEAGRVYNEQFF. V and J are TRBV4-2 and TRBJ2-1, with D maybe TRBD2 (6 bases). V lost 0 bases, J lost 7 bases, and 16 bases lay in between. Germline V gene sequence: CDR1 LGHNA, CDR2 YNFKEQ. There are 16 residues in the CDR3.

This clone was picked up one time. The gene calls are TRBV29-1 and TRBJ2-3, with a weak D call TRBD2 (6 bases). Trimming removed 6 bases at V and 2 bases at J, with 21 bases between. The germline gives CDR1 SQVTM, CDR2 ANQGSEA. The CDR3 runs to 16 residues. The CDR3 protein is CSVRDGRRLYTDTQYF. CDR3 nucleotides: TGCAGCGTGAGGGATGGGAGGCGACTGTACACAGATACGCAGTATTTT.

V is TRBV25-1 and J is TRBJ1-1; TRBD1 might be the D (6 bases). This CDR3 has 13 residues. Trimming took 4 bases from V and 3 from J, leaving 9 bases between them. Germline V CDR1 and CDR2: MGHDK, SYGVNS. The CDR3 region has the DNA TGTGCCAGCAGTGCCCCAGGGGACACTGAAGCTTTCTTT. This encodes CASSAPGDTEAFF.